This T cell receptor (beta chain) was captured by sequencing in a study of blood T cells in healthy people across ages. Whole-study results and caveats: Strong correlation existed between TCR beta diversity and naive T cell percentage. From one million sequenced T cells, diversity estimates were lower bounds.

A sample-barcoded 5' primer and a J-beta primer mix were used in a second PCR of roughly 6 to 12 cycles. A single record per CDR3 protein comes from TCRdb applying MiXCR to the 5' RACE reads. The repertoire includes about 750,000 distinct CDR3 sequences, less than 70% of them detected once, and about two fifths sits in the top ten. This clonotype was detected ten times or more. What it binds is unknown. Healthy Caucasian individuals from Russia aged roughly 6 to 95 were enrolled as donors. The TCR was taken from a man older than 75 in good health. The material sequenced was blood.

The CDR3 is CSVEGQGSREQYF. The CDR3 coding sequence is TGCAGCGTTGAGGGACAGGGGTCGCGCGAGCAGTACTTC. The gene calls are TRBV29-1 and TRBJ2-7; TRBD1 aligns across 10 bases. Germline CDR1 and CDR2: SQVTM and ANQGSEA. The CDR3 totals 13 residues. V trimming: 3 bases; J trimming: 6 bases; junction bases outside the gene matches: 5.